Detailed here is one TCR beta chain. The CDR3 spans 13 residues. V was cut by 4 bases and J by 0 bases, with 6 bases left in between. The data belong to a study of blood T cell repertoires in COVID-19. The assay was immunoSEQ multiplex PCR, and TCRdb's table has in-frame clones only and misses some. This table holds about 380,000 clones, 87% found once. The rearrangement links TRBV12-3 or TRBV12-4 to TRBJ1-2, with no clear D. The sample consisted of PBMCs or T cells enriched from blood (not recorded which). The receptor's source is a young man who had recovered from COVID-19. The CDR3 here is CASSYGTNYGYTF. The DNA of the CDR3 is TGTGCCAGCAGTTATGGCACTAACTATGGCTACACCTTC.